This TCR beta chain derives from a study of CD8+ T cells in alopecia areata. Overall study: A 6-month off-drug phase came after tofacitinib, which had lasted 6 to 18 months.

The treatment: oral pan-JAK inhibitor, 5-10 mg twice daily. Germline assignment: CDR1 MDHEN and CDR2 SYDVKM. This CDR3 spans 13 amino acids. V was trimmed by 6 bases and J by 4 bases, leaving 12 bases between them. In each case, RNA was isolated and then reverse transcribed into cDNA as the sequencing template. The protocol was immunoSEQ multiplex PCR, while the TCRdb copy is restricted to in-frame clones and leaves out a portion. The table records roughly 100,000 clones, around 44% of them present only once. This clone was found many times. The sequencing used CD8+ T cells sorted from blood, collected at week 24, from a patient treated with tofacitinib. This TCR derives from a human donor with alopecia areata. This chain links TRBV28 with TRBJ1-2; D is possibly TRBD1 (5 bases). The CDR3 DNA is TGTGCCAGCAGCCGAAGCACAGGCTATGGCTACACCTTC. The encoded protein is CASSRSTGYGYTF.